The 20 T cell receptor beta chains in this list originate from one sample, sequenced in a study of blood T cell repertoires in COVID-19. Using immunoSEQ multiplex PCR, the repertoire was profiled, and TCRdb retains in-frame clones only, with some absent. The data contain some 74,000 clones, roughly four fifths of them singletons. The specimen sequenced was peripheral blood. These TCRs come from a man aged 65 to 79 with active or convalescent COVID-19.

The rearrangement links TRBV12-3 or TRBV12-4 to TRBJ2-3; possibly TRBD2 for D (5 bases). Trimming pared 8 bases from V and 4 bases from J, leaving 13 bases between. The CDR3 loop spans 13 amino acids. The CDR3 DNA follows: TGTGCCAGCTTGCTACGGGGTGCAGATACGCAGTATTTT. Encoded protein: CASLLRGADTQYF.

This clone was found once. This sequence joins TRBV19 and TRBJ1-1, with 7 positions matching TRBD1. Germline CDR1 LNHDA, CDR2 SQIVND (reference sequence). CDR3 length: 13 amino acids. V lost 5 bases, J lost 6 bases, and 6 bases stayed unmatched. The CDR3 protein is CASSPTGTAEAFF. The CDR3 DNA reads TGTGCCAGTAGTCCTACCGGGACAGCTGAAGCTTTCTTT.

The V call is TRBV27, the J call TRBJ2-5; the D gene is possibly TRBD1 (5 bases). The CDR3 loop spans 16 amino acids. V lost 2 bases and J lost 4, with 17 bases in between. The germline gives CDR1 MNHEY, CDR2 SMNVEV (reference sequence). CDR3 coding DNA: TGTGCCAGCAGTTTAGCATGGGCACAGGCAGGAGAGACCCAGTACTTC. It is translated as CASSLAWAQAGETQYF.

This sequence joins TRBV2 and TRBJ2-5; 7 bases are shared with TRBD1. Germline trimming cut 6 bases from V and 2 bases from J; bases unmatched to any gene: 12. This CDR3 has 16 amino acids. Germline V lookup: CDR1 SNHLY, CDR2 FYNNEI. For the CDR3, the DNA is TGTGCCAGCAGGGGATCAGGGGGACAGAGACAAGAGACCCAGTACTTC. Protein sequence: CASRGSGGQRQETQYF.

The chain combines TRBV30 with TRBJ1-2, with D possibly being TRBD1 (5 bases). The germline V gene has CDR1 GTSNPN and CDR2 SVGIG (reference sequence). Trimming took off 4 bases at V and 3 bases at J, with 9 bases between the two ends. The CDR3 has 12 amino acids. The CDR3 bases are TGTGCCTGGACTCCGGGGGACTATGGCTACACCTTC. Translated, it gives CAWTPGDYGYTF.

The chain links TRBV27 to TRBJ1-5; 9 bases line up with TRBD1. V lost 6 bases to trimming and J lost 6 bases; unmatched junction nucleotides: 18. Germline CDR1 MNHEY, CDR2 SMNVEV (reference sequence). CDR3 length: 18 amino acids. The CDR3 nucleotides read TGTGCCAGCAGGCTAGGGACAGGGACTGAGAGCGCTGGTCAGCCCCAGCATTTT. Encoded protein: CASRLGTGTESAGQPQHF.

CDR3 nucleotides: TGTGCCACATCAAACTCTCGCGGGACAGCGACATTCTACGAGCAGTACTTC. This gives the protein CATSNSRGTATFYEQYF. The gene calls are TRBV10-3 and TRBJ2-7; tentative D call: TRBD1 (7 bases). V gave up 10 bases and J gave up 3 bases, with 28 bases separating them. In germline, CDR1 is ENHRY, CDR2 SYGVKD. The CDR3 totals 17 residues.

The chain employs TRBV13 and TRBJ2-2, with 8 bases lining up with TRBD1. The trim removed 5 bases at V and 6 bases at J, leaving 5 bases unmatched. Germline V gives CDR1 PRHDT, CDR2 FYEKMQ (reference sequence). The CDR3 runs to 14 residues. The CDR3 coding sequence is TGTGCCAGCAGCGAGGACAGGGAGGCCGGGGAGCTGTTTTTT. Encoded protein: CASSEDREAGELFF.

This clone came up once. The chain links TRBV5-1 to TRBJ1-1; D may be TRBD1 (5 bases). The CDR3 loop spans 16 amino acids. Germline CDR1 and CDR2: SGHRS and YFSETQ. V was shortened by 5 bases and J by 1 base, with 18 bases between the two germline ends. DNA for the CDR3: TGCGCCAGCAGTTCTGAAAGGGGACTTGCGAACACTGAAGCTTTCTTT. Translation: CASSSERGLANTEAFF.

The chain is built from TRBV3-1 (or the pseudogene TRBV3-2) and TRBJ1-6, with D unresolved. Germline CDR1 and CDR2: LGHDT and YNNKEL (reference sequence). Trimming took 1 base from V and 9 from J, leaving 13 bases between them. CDR3 length equals 15 residues. The CDR3 DNA follows: TGTGCCAGCAGCCAAGGGTCCGGGTTGAGTTCACCCCTCCACTTT. Residues: CASSQGSGLSSPLHF.

This clone was counted only a few times. DNA for the CDR3: TGTGCCAGTAGTTTACCGGGAAAACGCGGGGGCAATCAGCCCCAGCATTTT. Amino acid sequence: CASSLPGKRGGNQPQHF. The rearrangement joins TRBV19 to TRBJ1-5; D call uncertain. The V gene's germline CDR1 is LNHDA and CDR2 SQIVND (reference sequence). CDR3 length: 17 amino acids. V shed 5 bases and J shed 2 bases, with 19 bases lying between them.

V gene TRBV7-9 combines with J gene TRBJ2-3; perhaps TRBD2 as D (5 bases). Looked up from germline, CDR1 is SEHNR and CDR2 is FQNEAQ (reference sequence). Trimming shortened V by 4 bases and J by 6 bases, and 20 bases separated the two germline ends. CDR3 length: 16 residues. CDR3 coding DNA: TGTGCCAGCAGCTCTATGAGGGCTAGAGAGGCGGATACGCAGTATTTT. Its translation is CASSSMRAREADTQYF.

This clone was observed a few times. This sequence joins TRBV7-9 and TRBJ1-4; 11 bases match TRBD1. CDR1 and CDR2 (germline): SEHNR, FQNEAQ (reference sequence). This CDR3 is built from 14 residues. V shed 4 bases and J 11 bases; nucleotides not matched to a gene: 6. In DNA form, the CDR3 reads TGTGCCAGCAGCTCGGACAGGGGGCTGCAGAAACTGTTTTTT. Translation gives CASSSDRGLQKLFF.

The chain combines TRBV3-1 (or the pseudogene TRBV3-2) with TRBJ2-3, with a weak D call TRBD2 (5 bases). Germline V gene lookup returns CDR1 LGHDT and CDR2 YNNKEL (reference sequence). Trimming took off 1 base at V and 8 bases at J, with 10 bases between the two ends. The CDR3 length is 13 residues. CDR3 nucleotides: TGTGCCAGCAGCCAAGTGGATGCGGGTACGCAGTATTTT. It specifies CASSQVDAGTQYF.

The chain employs TRBV6-1 and TRBJ2-7; D possibly corresponds to TRBD2 (6 bases). The V end lost 0 bases, the J end lost 3 bases, and 18 bases lay between the germline ends. Per germline, CDR1 MNHNS and CDR2 SASEGT. There are 17 residues in the CDR3. This CDR3 is CASSEANLGGTFYEQYF. The CDR3 region has the DNA TGTGCCAGCAGTGAAGCGAATCTCGGGGGTACCTTCTACGAGCAGTACTTC.

The chain has TRBV10-3 and TRBJ1-2; 11 positions agree with TRBD1. V dropped 10 bases and J dropped 3; count of bases not matched to a gene: 4. The germline gives CDR1 ENHRY, CDR2 SYGVKD. The CDR3 totals 13 residues. The DNA for the CDR3 is TGTGCCACCCGGACAGGGGGCCACTATGGCTACACCTTC. Translation gives CATRTGGHYGYTF.

The chain couples TRBV14 to TRBJ2-5, with a weak D call TRBD1 (6 bases). The CDR3 length is 16 residues. V was clipped by 0 bases and J by 6 bases, with 17 bases between them. Per germline, CDR1 SGHDN and CDR2 FVKESK. This CDR3 reads CASSQERWVQGKTQYF. The CDR3 DNA sequence: TGTGCCAGCAGCCAAGAGCGCTGGGTCCAGGGGAAGACCCAGTACTTC.

The V call is TRBV28, the J call TRBJ2-5; 7 bases align to TRBD1. The V and J ends lost 6 bases and 2 bases, in that order; junction bases with no gene match: 9. The CDR3 extends over 15 amino acids. CDR1 is MDHEN and CDR2 is SYDVKM in the germline V gene. This chain's CDR3 is CASRTGVPQQETQYF. The DNA of the CDR3 is TGTGCCAGCAGAACAGGGGTTCCCCAACAAGAGACCCAGTACTTC. The entire variable domain, with the rest obtained from reference TRBV28 and TRBJ2-5, is as follows: DVKVTQSSRYLVKRTGEKVFLECVQDMDHENMFWYRQDPGLGLRLIYFSYDVKMKEKGDIPEGYSVSREKKERFSLILESASTNQTSMYLCASRTGVPQQETQYFGPGTRLLVL.

V usage is TRBV7-2 and J usage is TRBJ2-1, with TRBD2 matching over 13 bases. Germline trimming cut 5 bases from V and 8 bases from J; bases unmatched to any gene: 6. From germline, CDR1 is SGHTA and CDR2 FQGNSA. The CDR3 loop spans 15 amino acids. The CDR3 reads CASSPTSGGAYEQFF. The CDR3 coding sequence is TGTGCCAGCAGCCCTACTAGCGGGGGGGCGTATGAGCAGTTCTTC. Filled out from reference TRBV7-2 and TRBJ2-1, the complete variable domain reads GAGVSQSPSNKVTEKGKDVELRCDPISGHTALYWYRQSLGQGLEFLIYFQGNSAPDKSGLPSDRFSAERTGGSVSTLTIQRTQQEDSAVYLCASSPTSGGAYEQFFGPGTRLTVL.

The chain combines TRBV5-6 with TRBJ1-5, with 7 bases identical to TRBD1. This CDR3 contains 16 residues. V trimming: 2 bases; J trimming: 6 bases; junction bases outside the gene matches: 11. Per the germline V gene, CDR1 is SGHDT and CDR2 is YYEEEE. The CDR3 nucleotides read TGTGCCAGCAGCTTCTACAGGGGAGATTTAGGTCAGCCCCAGCATTTT. Encoded protein: CASSFYRGDLGQPQHF.